These T cell receptor beta chains were read from a single sample in a study of blood T cell repertoires in COVID-19. The assay was immunoSEQ multiplex PCR, and TCRdb's table has in-frame clones only and misses some. The data hold 200,000 or so clones, with 80% to 85% observed a single time. The material sequenced was peripheral blood. The receptors originated from a woman aged 80 or over with COVID-19, enrolled during active disease. Each CDR3 is given with its conserved first and last residue. Fields, in order: CDR3 protein, CDR3 DNA, V gene, J gene, clone size, D gene. D genes are given only for firm matches. The size entry is marked missing in some rows and otherwise reads once, few, many or a size class.

CASRTGANYGYTF,TGTGCCAGCAGGACAGGGGCTAACTATGGCTACACCTTC,TRBV6-5,TRBJ1-2,NA,TRBD1
CASSSSNTQYF,TGTGCCAGCAGCTCCTCTAATACGCAGTATTTT,TRBV5-4,TRBJ2-3,NA,NA
CASSLEGPGHRTF,TGTGCCAGCAGCTTGGAAGGACCGGGACATCGGACCTTC,TRBV5-4,TRBJ1-2,NA,NA
CASTGDQNNEKLFF,TGTGCCAGTACCGGTGATCAAAACAATGAAAAACTGTTTTTT,TRBV19,TRBJ1-4,few,NA
CASSPYGTNEKLFF,TGTGCCAGCAGCCCGTACGGGACTAATGAAAAACTGTTTTTT,TRBV5-4,TRBJ1-4,NA,NA
CAWKKYTEEYGYTF,TGTGCCTGGAAGAAGTACACCGAGGAGTATGGCTACACCTTC,TRBV30,TRBJ1-2,few,NA
CASSVWTGTDEKLFF,TGTGCCAGCAGCGTCTGGACAGGGACGGATGAAAAACTGTTTTTT,TRBV9,TRBJ1-4,NA,TRBD1
CASSQEGGQVFGYTF,TGTGCCAGCAGCCAAGAAGGGGGACAGGTCTTTGGCTACACCTTC,TRBV4-2,TRBJ1-2,NA,TRBD1
CASSFWQNTEAFF,TGTGCCAGCAGTTTTTGGCAGAACACTGAAGCTTTCTTT,TRBV12-3/TRBV12-4,TRBJ1-1,NA,NA
CASSFDSDTEAFF,TGCGCCAGCAGTTTCGACAGCGACACTGAAGCTTTCTTT,TRBV5-1,TRBJ1-1,NA,NA
CASKIAGGSNEQYF,TGTGCCAGCAAAATAGCGGGGGGGAGTAACGAGCAGTACTTC,TRBV6-1,TRBJ2-7,NA,TRBD2
CASSKGQIATNEKLFF,TGCGCCAGCAGCAAGGGACAGATTGCAACTAATGAAAAACTGTTTTTT,TRBV5-1,TRBJ1-4,NA,TRBD1
CASSLPGRGRYEQYF,TGTGCCAGCAGCCTGCCTGGGAGGGGACGCTACGAGCAGTACTTC,TRBV3-1/TRBV3-2,TRBJ2-7,NA,TRBD2
CASSLLGAGGAFF,TGTGCCAGCAGCTTACTTGGTGCGGGGGGAGCTTTCTTT,TRBV7-9,TRBJ1-1,NA,NA
CASSSVGGNTEAFF,TGTGCCAGTAGTTCTGTAGGCGGGAACACTGAAGCTTTCTTT,TRBV19,TRBJ1-1,NA,NA
CASSQGIIDRDRGKAFF,TGTGCCAGCAGCCAAGGTATAATCGACCGGGACAGGGGGAAAGCTTTCTTT,TRBV3-1/TRBV3-2,TRBJ1-1,NA,TRBD1
CASSSVGGSYTGELFF,TGTGCCAGCAGCTCAGTTGGGGGGTCGTACACCGGGGAGCTGTTTTTT,TRBV5-6,TRBJ2-2,few,NA
CASSYGDYGYTF,TGTGCCAGCAGTTACGGAGACTATGGCTACACCTTC,TRBV28,TRBJ1-2,NA,NA
CASSLQGSETQYF,TGTGCCAGCAGCCTACAGGGGTCGGAGACCCAGTACTTC,TRBV3-1/TRBV3-2,TRBJ2-5,NA,TRBD1
CASSVRTGAVLGEKLFF,TGTGCCAGCAGTGTCCGGACAGGGGCCGTCCTGGGTGAAAAACTGTTTTTT,TRBV6-1,TRBJ1-4,NA,TRBD1
CASSSTTVSDGYTF,TGTGCCAGCAGCTCAACGACAGTTTCGGATGGCTACACCTTC,TRBV7-9,TRBJ1-2,NA,NA
CASSLGQGRTNEKLFF,TGTGCCAGCAGCTTAGGGCAGGGGCGCACTAATGAAAAACTGTTTTTT,TRBV11-2,TRBJ1-4,NA,NA
CASSVTRGDTEAFF,TGTGCCAGCAGTGTGACCAGGGGGGACACTGAAGCTTTCTTT,TRBV2,TRBJ1-1,NA,TRBD1
CASRGASSTGELFF,TGTGCCAGTAGGGGGGCGAGTAGTACCGGGGAGCTGTTTTTT,TRBV19,TRBJ2-2,once,NA
CASSLQGGRSNQPQHF,TGTGCCAGCTCACTCCAGGGCGGTAGAAGCAATCAGCCCCAGCATTTT,TRBV18,TRBJ1-5,NA,NA
CAISESSLQGGSGELFF,TGTGCCATCAGTGAGTCTTCGCTACAGGGGGGATCCGGGGAGCTGTTTTTT,TRBV10-3,TRBJ2-2,NA,TRBD1
CASSQEGHNSPLHF,TGCGCCAGCAGCCAAGAGGGACACAATTCACCCCTCCACTTT,TRBV4-3,TRBJ1-6,NA,NA
CASSIGGGQETQYF,TGTGCCAGTAGTATTGGCGGGGGCCAAGAGACCCAGTACTTC,TRBV19,TRBJ2-5,NA,TRBD2
CASSPGTSGGALNEQFF,TGTGCCAGCAGCCCCGGGACTAGCGGGGGGGCGTTAAATGAGCAGTTCTTC,TRBV11-2,TRBJ2-1,NA,TRBD2
CASSLSRGTDTQYF,TGCGCCAGCAGCTTGTCACGGGGCACAGATACGCAGTATTTT,TRBV5-1,TRBJ2-3,NA,NA
CTSSQPGDYLARRYEQYF,TGCACCAGCAGCCAACCGGGAGATTATTTAGCTCGCCGCTACGAGCAGTACTTC,TRBV1,TRBJ2-7,NA,NA
CASSSGIEATEAFF,TGCGCCAGCAGCTCGGGGATCGAGGCCACTGAAGCTTTCTTT,TRBV5-1,TRBJ1-1,NA,NA
CASTNDNTYNEQFF,TGTGCCAGCACTAACGACAATACCTACAATGAGCAGTTCTTC,TRBV28,TRBJ2-1,NA,NA